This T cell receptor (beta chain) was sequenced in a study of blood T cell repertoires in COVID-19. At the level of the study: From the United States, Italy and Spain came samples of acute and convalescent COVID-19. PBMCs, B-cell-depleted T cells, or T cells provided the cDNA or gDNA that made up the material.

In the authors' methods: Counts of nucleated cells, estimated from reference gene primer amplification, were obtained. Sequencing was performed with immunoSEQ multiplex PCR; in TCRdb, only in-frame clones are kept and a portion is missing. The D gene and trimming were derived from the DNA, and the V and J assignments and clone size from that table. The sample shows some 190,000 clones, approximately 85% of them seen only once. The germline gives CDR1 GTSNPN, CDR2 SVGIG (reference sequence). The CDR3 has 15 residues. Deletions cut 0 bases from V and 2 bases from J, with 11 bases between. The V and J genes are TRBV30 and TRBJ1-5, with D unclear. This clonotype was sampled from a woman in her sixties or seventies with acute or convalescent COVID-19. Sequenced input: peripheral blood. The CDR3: CAWSVPGGGNQPQHF. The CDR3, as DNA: TGTGCCTGGAGTGTCCCAGGAGGAGGCAATCAGCCCCAGCATTTT. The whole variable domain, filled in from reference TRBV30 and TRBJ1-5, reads SQTIHQWPATLVQPVGSPLSLECTVEGTSNPNLYWYRQAAGRGLQLLFYSVGIGQISSEVPQNLSASRPQDRQFILSSKKLLLSDSGFYLCAWSVPGGGNQPQHFGDGTRLSIL.